These 26 T cell receptor beta chains share one sample of origin, sequenced in a study of T cell responses to AZD1222 COVID-19 vaccine. TCRdb keeps only in-frame clones here, not all; method: immunoSEQ multiplex PCR. The data show about 120,000 clones, over 75% seen once. The sample in question was peripheral blood, obtained on day 0 of MenACWY control vaccination. These receptors all come from an adult in good health.

V gene TRBV5-1 combines with J gene TRBJ1-2; D is unresolved. Between the trimmed V and J ends, which lost 0 bases and 0 bases, there was a span of 6 bases. Germline lookup yields CDR1 SGHRS and CDR2 YFSETQ. CDR3 length: 14 residues. The CDR3 bases are TGCGCCAGCAGCTTGGGTCCAGCTAACTATGGCTACACCTTC. Protein: CASSLGPANYGYTF.

CDR3 DNA: TGTGCCAGCTCGCTCGACAGGGGCGATACGCAGTATTTT. This sequence encodes CASSLDRGDTQYF. The chain carries TRBV18 and TRBJ2-3, with 8 bases matching TRBD1. This CDR3 spans 13 amino acids. The germline CDR1 and CDR2 sequences are KGHSH and LQKENI. The ends lost 6 bases at V and 6 bases at J; junction bases unmatched: 5.

The gene calls are TRBV6-5 and TRBJ1-3; perhaps TRBD1 as D (5 bases). Germline CDR1 MNHEY, CDR2 SVGAGI. The CDR3 is 15 residues long. V lost 5 bases, J lost 4 bases, and 15 bases lay in between. The CDR3, as DNA: TGTGCCAGCAGTCGAGGGACTGGTTTGGGAAACACCATATATTTT. Its protein product is CASSRGTGLGNTIYF.

The gene calls are TRBV4-3 and TRBJ1-6; TRBD1 is a possible D gene (5 bases). The CDR3 covers 15 residues. The germline V gene has CDR1 LGHNA and CDR2 YSLEER. The V end lost 0 bases, the J end lost 10 bases, and 13 bases lay between the germline ends. The CDR3 sequence is CASSQDRGRQSPLHF. In nucleotides, the CDR3 is TGCGCCAGCAGCCAAGATCGGGGAAGACAGTCACCCCTCCACTTT.

The CDR3 protein is CASSLSATGNTIYF. The CDR3 nucleotides are TGTGCCAGCAGCTTATCCGCGACTGGAAACACCATATATTTT. V is TRBV11-2 and J is TRBJ1-3; no clear D gene. The CDR3 loop spans 14 amino acids. Germline CDR1 and CDR2: SGHAT and FQNNGV. The V and J ends lost 2 bases and 2 bases respectively, with 7 bases between them.

The rearrangement uses TRBV28 and TRBJ1-3; D unresolved. V dropped 5 bases and J dropped 0 bases, with 8 bases sitting between them. The germline CDR1 and CDR2 sequences are MDHEN and SYDVKM. The CDR3 runs 14 residues. CDR3 sequence reads: CASSRDHSGNTIYF. Here the CDR3 DNA reads TGTGCCAGCAGTCGTGACCACTCTGGAAACACCATATATTTT.

This clone was detected a few times. The chain recombines TRBV6-5 with TRBJ1-2; D gene uncertain. Germline assignment: CDR1 MNHEY and CDR2 SVGAGI. This CDR3 has 15 amino acids. V was clipped by 0 bases and J by 3 bases, with 11 bases between them. The CDR3 is CASSYSGGSDYGYTF. The CDR3 nucleotides read TGTGCCAGCAGTTACTCCGGTGGATCGGACTATGGCTACACCTTC.

The chain joins TRBV7-6 to TRBJ1-1, with D possibly being TRBD1 (5 bases). The CDR3 totals 17 residues. V was cut by 1 base and J by 3 bases, with 18 bases left in between. Looked up from germline, CDR1 is SGHVS and CDR2 is FNYEAQ. CDR3 in DNA: TGTGCCAGCAGCTTAGGCCCAGGTCGGACGGGGGACACTGAAGCTTTCTTT. Protein sequence: CASSLGPGRTGDTEAFF.

The chain carries TRBV7-9 and TRBJ2-1, with unresolved D. The CDR3 contains 12 residues. V gave up 3 bases and J gave up 5 bases, with 5 bases separating them. Germline V gene data show CDR1 as SEHNR and CDR2 as FQNEAQ (reference sequence). The CDR3 nucleotides read TGTGCCAGCAGCTTGGCTGACAATGAGCAGTTCTTC. Protein: CASSLADNEQFF.

This chain connects TRBV5-3 to TRBJ1-2; D not resolved. TRBV5-3 is assigned to the ORF class and has an uncertain function. The CDR3 contains 13 residues. Trimming cost V 1 base and J 3 bases, with 7 bases left between them. CDR3 amino acids: CARSLPGYYGYTF. As DNA, the CDR3 is TGTGCCAGAAGCTTGCCCGGTTACTATGGCTACACCTTC.

V usage is TRBV6-6 and J usage is TRBJ1-5; D gene unclear. The CDR3 has 12 amino acids. V gave up 4 bases and J gave up 7 bases, with 8 bases separating them. Germline values: CDR1 MNHNY, CDR2 SVGAGI (reference sequence). The CDR3 is CASSSGIQPQHF. The CDR3 bases are TGTGCCAGCAGTTCAGGAATACAGCCCCAGCATTTT.

The CDR3 here is CASSPSRARATDTQYF. CDR3 DNA: TGCGCCAGCAGCCCGAGTAGGGCGAGGGCCACAGATACGCAGTATTTT. J is TRBJ2-3 and V is TRBV4-3; D is perhaps TRBD2 (5 bases). Germline loops: CDR1 LGHNA, CDR2 YSLEER. The CDR3 length is 16 residues. Trimming removed 4 bases at V and 2 bases at J, with 16 bases between.

V usage is TRBV10-1 and J usage is TRBJ2-7; TRBD1 agrees at 8 bases. Unmatched junction bases numbered 8, after V lost 3 bases and J lost 4 bases. Germline V gene lookup returns CDR1 WNHNN and CDR2 SYGVQD (reference sequence). This CDR3 has 15 amino acids. CDR3 region: CASSEVGRGQYEQYF. The CDR3 coding sequence is TGCGCCAGCAGTGAAGTCGGCAGGGGGCAGTACGAGCAGTACTTC.

This sequence joins TRBV11-3 and TRBJ2-2, with D perhaps matching TRBD1 (5 bases). CDR1 is SGHNT and CDR2 is YENEEA in the germline V gene. V was cut by 7 bases and J by 2 bases, with 14 bases left in between. CDR3 length: 15 residues. Here the CDR3 reads CASTLGQGNTGELFF. In DNA form, the CDR3 reads TGTGCCAGCACCCTGGGGCAGGGAAACACCGGGGAGCTGTTTTTT. The complete variable domain, with remaining parts taken from reference TRBV11-3 and TRBJ2-2, reads EAGVVQSPRYKIIEKKQPVAFWCNPISGHNTLYWYLQNLGQGPELLIRYENEEAVDDSQLPKDRFSAERLKGVDSTLKIQPAELGDSAVYLCASTLGQGNTGELFFGEGSRLTVL.

The chain links TRBV21-1 to TRBJ2-3; TRBD1 was called by the table and not checked on the DNA. TRBV21-1 is listed as a pseudogene. The CDR3 has 13 amino acids. The CDR3 DNA follows: TGTGCCAGCAGCAAAGAAGGGGGTTATACGCAGTATTTT. Residues: CASSKEGGYTQYF.

The chain employs TRBV4-2 and TRBJ2-1; tentatively, D is TRBD1 or TRBD2 (6 bases each). This CDR3 has 14 amino acids. V shed 4 bases and J shed 9 bases, with 16 bases lying between them. The germline V gene encodes CDR1 LGHNA and CDR2 YNFKEQ. The CDR3 DNA follows: TGTGCCAGCAGCCGCGTCCCTAAGGGGGGTGAGCAGTTCTTC. It yields the protein CASSRVPKGGEQFF.

V usage is TRBV29-1 and J usage is TRBJ2-7; D perhaps matches TRBD2 (6 bases). Trimming pared 3 bases from V and 4 bases from J, leaving 7 bases between. The CDR3 totals 11 residues. Germline CDR1 is SQVTM and CDR2 is ANQGSEA. CDR3 DNA: TGCAGCGTTGACGGGGGATACGAGCAGTACTTC. Translating gives CSVDGGYEQYF.

This chain uses TRBV18 with TRBJ1-3, with D possibly being TRBD1 (6 bases). Germline V gene data show CDR1 as KGHSH and CDR2 as LQKENI. V lost 3 bases and J 3 bases, leaving 12 bases between the germline ends. CDR3 length: 15 amino acids. The CDR3 nucleotides read TGTGCCAGCTCACCCGGACAGTTCCTTGGAAACACCATATATTTT. It is translated as CASSPGQFLGNTIYF.

The gene calls are TRBV5-5 and TRBJ1-5; possible D gene TRBD1, 5 bases. In germline, CDR1 is SGHKS, CDR2 YYEKEE (reference sequence). Deletions cut 2 bases from V and 7 bases from J, with 16 bases between. The CDR3 is 15 amino acids. This CDR3 reads CASSLWDGLLQPQHF. The CDR3 DNA sequence: TGTGCCAGCAGCTTATGGGACGGCTTATTGCAGCCCCAGCATTTT.

The rearrangement uses TRBV4-1 and TRBJ2-7; D tentatively fits TRBD1 or TRBD2 (5 bases each). The CDR3 loop spans 14 amino acids. The germline gives CDR1 MGHRA, CDR2 YSYEKL. Between the trimmed V and J ends, which lost 2 bases and 4 bases, there was a span of 12 bases. The CDR3 coding sequence is TGCGCCAGCAGCCAACCGGCCAGGGAGTACGAGCAGTACTTC. Protein product: CASSQPAREYEQYF.

The chain uses TRBV7-2 and TRBJ2-3, with TRBD2 identical over 8 bases. The CDR3 runs 14 residues. Per the germline V gene, CDR1 is SGHTA and CDR2 is FQGNSA. The trim removed 5 bases at V and 0 bases at J, leaving 1 base unmatched. The CDR3 here is CASSAGGSTDTQYF. The CDR3 DNA sequence: TGTGCCAGCAGCGCGGGGGGTAGCACAGATACGCAGTATTTT.

This clone was seen just once. This rearrangement joins TRBV4-2 to TRBJ2-4; D unresolved. This CDR3 is 17 amino acids long. Trimming left V 7 bases short and J 6 bases short, with 25 bases between. Germline lookup yields CDR1 LGHNA and CDR2 YNFKEQ. Here the CDR3 reads CASIRRVTQGRGNIQYF. In nucleotides, the CDR3 is TGTGCCAGCATCCGAAGAGTCACCCAAGGGCGCGGAAACATTCAGTACTTC.

This clone was recorded once. The chain employs TRBV6-6 and TRBJ1-1; D gene uncertain. Germline assignment: CDR1 MNHNY and CDR2 SVGAGI (reference sequence). The V end was cut by 0 bases, the J end by 4 bases, with 6 bases between. The CDR3 totals 13 residues. The CDR3 spells CASSYSGSTEAFF. Written as DNA, the CDR3 is TGTGCCAGCAGTTACTCAGGGAGCACTGAAGCTTTCTTT.

This rearrangement joins TRBV12-3 or TRBV12-4 to TRBJ2-2; D is undetermined. The CDR3 sequence is 12 residues long. V shed 5 bases and J shed 6 bases, with 7 bases lying between them. CDR3 amino acids: CASSPFPGELFF. CDR3 nucleotides: TGTGCCAGCAGTCCGTTTCCCGGGGAGCTGTTTTTT.

The chain employs TRBV9 and TRBJ2-5, with 7 bases that match TRBD1. The CDR3 consists of 17 residues. The V segment lost 3 bases and the J segment 1 base; nucleotides outside the gene matches: 12. The germline V gene encodes CDR1 SGDLS and CDR2 YYNGEE. This chain's CDR3 is CASSADSGTDFQETQYF. CDR3 nucleotides: TGTGCCAGCAGCGCAGACTCCGGGACAGATTTCCAAGAGACCCAGTACTTC.

The chain couples TRBV7-9 to TRBJ1-4; no clear D. Germline V gene sequence: CDR1 SEHNR, CDR2 FQNEAQ (reference sequence). The V and J ends lost 5 bases and 10 bases respectively, with 17 bases between them. The CDR3 is 14 residues long. The CDR3 is CASSPPGPKGKLFF. The CDR3 nucleotides read TGTGCCAGCAGCCCCCCGGGCCCGAAGGGAAAACTGTTTTTT.